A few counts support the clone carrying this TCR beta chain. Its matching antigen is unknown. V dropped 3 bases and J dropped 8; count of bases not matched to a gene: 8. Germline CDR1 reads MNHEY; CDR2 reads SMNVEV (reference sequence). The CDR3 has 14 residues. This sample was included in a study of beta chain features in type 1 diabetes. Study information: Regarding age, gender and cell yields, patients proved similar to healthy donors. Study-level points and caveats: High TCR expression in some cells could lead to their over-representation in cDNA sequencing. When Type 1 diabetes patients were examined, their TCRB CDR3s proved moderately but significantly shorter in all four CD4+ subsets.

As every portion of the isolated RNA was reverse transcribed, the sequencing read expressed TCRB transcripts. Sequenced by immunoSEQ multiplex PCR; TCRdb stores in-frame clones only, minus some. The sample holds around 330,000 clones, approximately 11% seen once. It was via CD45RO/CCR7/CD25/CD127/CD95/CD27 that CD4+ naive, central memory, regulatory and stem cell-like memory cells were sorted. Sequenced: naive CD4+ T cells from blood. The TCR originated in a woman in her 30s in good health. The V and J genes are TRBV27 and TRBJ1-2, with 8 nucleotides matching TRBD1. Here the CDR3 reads CASSFRDRPAGYTF. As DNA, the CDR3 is TGTGCCAGCAGTTTTCGGGACAGGCCTGCGGGCTACACCTTC.